This T cell receptor (beta chain) comes out of a study of radiotherapy plus CTLA-4 blockade in lung cancer. Study as a whole: Of the patients, roughly 20% showed objective responses and roughly 31% attained disease control.

On this clone itself: The antigen is not known.

Chemo-refractory metastatic non-small-cell lung cancer patients underwent focal radiation alongside CTLA-4 blockade with ipilimumab. J was trimmed by 7 bases and V by 6 bases; bases with no gene match: 5. CDR3 length: 11 residues. CDR1 is DFQATT, CDR2 SNEGSKA, per germline (reference sequence). Study-level findings and limits: Expansion in blood of tumor-derived TCR clones was seen after radiotherapy plus ipilimumab.

TCRdb's table, derived via immunoSEQ multiplex PCR, lists solely in-frame clones and lacks some. The sample lists about 97,000 clones; roughly 79% were seen once. Specimen: peripheral blood, collected from a patient treated with radiotherapy plus ipilimumab. The chain joins TRBV20-1 to TRBJ1-1; 7 bases map to TRBD1. This clonotype originated in a human donor with non-small cell lung cancer who had a partial response to radiotherapy plus ipilimumab. Some clones in this sample may be carry-over from other donors' samples. The CDR3 DNA reads as TGCAGTGCGGGGACAGAAGTTGAAGCTTTCTTT. This gives the protein CSAGTEVEAFF.